This T cell receptor beta chain was captured in a study of response to subunit inactivated influenza vaccine. The CDR3 contains 15 residues. Germline V gives CDR1 LGHNA, CDR2 YNFKEQ. The V and J ends lost 0 bases and 0 bases respectively, with 8 bases between them. This clonotype was seen at least ten times. TCRdb re-analysed the RT-PCR reads in MiXCR, keeping a single row per CDR3 protein. The sample yields under 200,000 distinct CDR3 sequences, approximately 12% seen once. The same sample was also used in a study of T cells expressing NK-cell markers. Per that study: It was by 5'RACE template switching with UMIs that TCR beta cDNA was made.

The sequence was obtained from a man aged 50 or older who received an inactivated influenza vaccine. V is TRBV4-2 and J is TRBJ1-1, with a possible D match to TRBD1 (5 bases). The source material was CD8+ T cells sorted from PBMCs, sampled approximately 12 days after vaccination. The CDR3 DNA sequence: TGTGCCAGCAGCCAAGATACGGGGCTGAACACTGAAGCTTTCTTT. Residues: CASSQDTGLNTEAFF.